This TCR beta chain was found in a study of blood T cell repertoires in COVID-19. Study-level background: Sources were T cells, B-cell-depleted T cells, or PBMCs; the material itself was cDNA or gDNA.

Germline V gene data show CDR1 as DFQATT and CDR2 as SNEGSKA (reference sequence). The CDR3 loop spans 11 amino acids. In terms of age and location, participants ranged from roughly 18 to 95 years and lived in about 25 US areas. Recovered Cohort 3 donors showed two negative PCRs, clearance, or symptom resolution. TCRdb's table, derived via immunoSEQ multiplex PCR, lists solely in-frame clones and lacks some. The data hold 150,000 to 200,000 clones, with over 80% observed a single time. The genes are TRBV20-1 and TRBJ1-1; D not resolved. The sequence was collected from an older woman who had recovered from COVID-19. Sequencing was performed on PBMCs or T cells enriched from blood (not recorded which). CDR3 in DNA: TGCAGGGTTACGGTGAACACTGAAGCTTTCTTT. Translated: CRVTVNTEAFF.